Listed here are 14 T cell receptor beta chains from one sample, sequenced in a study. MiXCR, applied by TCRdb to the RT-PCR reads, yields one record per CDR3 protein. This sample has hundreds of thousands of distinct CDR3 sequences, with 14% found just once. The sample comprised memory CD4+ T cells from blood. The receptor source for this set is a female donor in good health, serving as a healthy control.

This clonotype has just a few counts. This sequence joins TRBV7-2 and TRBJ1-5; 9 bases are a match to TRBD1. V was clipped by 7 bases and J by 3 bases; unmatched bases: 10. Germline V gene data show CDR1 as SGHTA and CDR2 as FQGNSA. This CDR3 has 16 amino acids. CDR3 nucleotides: TGTGCCAGCACCCCGGGGGGACAGGGATCCAATCAGCCCCAGCATTTT. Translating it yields CASTPGGQGSNQPQHF.

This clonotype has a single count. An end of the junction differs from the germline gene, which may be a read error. CDR3 region: CASSLGWAVGTEAFF. CDR3 DNA: TGCGCCAGCAGCTTGGGTTGGGCTGTGGGGACTGAAGCTTTCTTT. The chain carries TRBV7-8 and TRBJ1-1; D ambiguous. CDR1 is SGHVS and CDR2 is FQNEAQ in the germline V gene. CDR3 length equals 15 residues.

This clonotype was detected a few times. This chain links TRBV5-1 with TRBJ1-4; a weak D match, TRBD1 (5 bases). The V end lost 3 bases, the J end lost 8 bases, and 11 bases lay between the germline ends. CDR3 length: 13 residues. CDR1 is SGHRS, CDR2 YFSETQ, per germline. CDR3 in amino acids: CASSSGTAEKLFF. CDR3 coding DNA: TGCGCCAGCAGCTCCGGGACGGCCGAAAAACTGTTTTTT.

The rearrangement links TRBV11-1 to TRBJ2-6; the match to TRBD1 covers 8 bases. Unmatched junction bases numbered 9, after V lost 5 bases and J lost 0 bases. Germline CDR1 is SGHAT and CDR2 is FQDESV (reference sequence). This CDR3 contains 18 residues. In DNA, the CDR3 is TGTGCCAGCAGCAGACAACCCAGGGGGCTCTCTGGGGCCAACGTCCTGACTTTC. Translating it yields CASSRQPRGLSGANVLTF.

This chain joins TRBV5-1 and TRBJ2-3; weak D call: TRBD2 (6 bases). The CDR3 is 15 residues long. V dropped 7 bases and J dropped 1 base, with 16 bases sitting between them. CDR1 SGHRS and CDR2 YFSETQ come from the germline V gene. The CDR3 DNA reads TGCGCCAGCTATAGACTAGGAGGGGGCACAGATACGCAGTATTTT. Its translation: CASYRLGGGTDTQYF.

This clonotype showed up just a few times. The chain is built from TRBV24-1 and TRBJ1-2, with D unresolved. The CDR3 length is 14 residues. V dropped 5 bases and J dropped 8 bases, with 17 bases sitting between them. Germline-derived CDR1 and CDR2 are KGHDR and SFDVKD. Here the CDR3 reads CATSGDPTEGGYTF. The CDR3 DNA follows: TGTGCCACCAGTGGTGACCCCACGGAGGGCGGCTACACCTTC.

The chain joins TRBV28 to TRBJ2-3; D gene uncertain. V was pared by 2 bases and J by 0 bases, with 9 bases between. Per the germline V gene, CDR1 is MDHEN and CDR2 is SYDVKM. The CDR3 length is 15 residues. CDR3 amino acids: CASSLDPASTDTQYF. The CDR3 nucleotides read TGTGCCAGCAGTTTAGACCCGGCCAGCACAGATACGCAGTATTTT.

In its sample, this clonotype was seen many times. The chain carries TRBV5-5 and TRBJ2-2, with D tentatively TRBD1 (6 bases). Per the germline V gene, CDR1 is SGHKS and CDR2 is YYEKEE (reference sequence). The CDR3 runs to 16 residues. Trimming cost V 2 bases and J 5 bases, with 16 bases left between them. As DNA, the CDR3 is TGTGCCAGCAGCTTCTACAGGGCGATGAGGACCGGGGAGCTGTTTTTT. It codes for CASSFYRAMRTGELFF.

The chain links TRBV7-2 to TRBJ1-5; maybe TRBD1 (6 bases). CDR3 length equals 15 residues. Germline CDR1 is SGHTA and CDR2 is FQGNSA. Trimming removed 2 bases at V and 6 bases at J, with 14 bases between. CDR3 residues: CASSLIGGGGQPQHF. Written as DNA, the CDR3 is TGTGCCAGCAGCTTAATTGGGGGGGGCGGTCAGCCCCAGCATTTT.

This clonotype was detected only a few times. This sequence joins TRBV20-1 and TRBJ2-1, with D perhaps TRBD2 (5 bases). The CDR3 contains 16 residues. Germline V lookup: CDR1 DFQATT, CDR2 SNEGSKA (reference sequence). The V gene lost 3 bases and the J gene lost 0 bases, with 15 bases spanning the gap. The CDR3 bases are TGCAGTGCTAGGATTGATAGCGCAAGCTCCTACAATGAGCAGTTCTTC. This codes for CSARIDSASSYNEQFF.

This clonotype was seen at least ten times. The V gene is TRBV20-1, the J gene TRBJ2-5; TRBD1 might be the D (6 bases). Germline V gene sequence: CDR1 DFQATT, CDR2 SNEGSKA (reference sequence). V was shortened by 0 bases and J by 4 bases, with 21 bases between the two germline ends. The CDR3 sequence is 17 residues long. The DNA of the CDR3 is TGCAGTGCTAGAGATCCGTCCGGGACAAATCCACGAGAGACCCAGTACTTC. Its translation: CSARDPSGTNPRETQYF.

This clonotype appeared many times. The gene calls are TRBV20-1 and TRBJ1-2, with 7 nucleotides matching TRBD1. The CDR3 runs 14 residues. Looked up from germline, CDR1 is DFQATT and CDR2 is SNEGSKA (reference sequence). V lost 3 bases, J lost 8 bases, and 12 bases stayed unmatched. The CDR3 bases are TGCAGTGCTAGCTTGGGACAGCTCCTAAGCGGCTACACCTTC. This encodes CSASLGQLLSGYTF.

The CDR3, as DNA: TGTGCCATCAGGCCGGCTAGCGGGAGGGCCGAGGTAAAAGAGACCCAGTACTTC. Protein: CAIRPASGRAEVKETQYF. The V gene is TRBV10-3, the J gene TRBJ2-5; 12 bases map to TRBD2. The CDR3 has 18 amino acids. With 6 bases clipped from V and 3 bases from J, the junction kept 14 bases outside the gene matches. Germline V gene sequence: CDR1 ENHRY, CDR2 SYGVKD.

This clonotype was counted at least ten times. The CDR3 spells CASSHMMHRDTQYF. Written as DNA, the CDR3 is TGTGCCAGCAGCCACATGATGCACCGAGATACGCAGTATTTT. The rearrangement uses TRBV7-2 and TRBJ2-3; no definite D call. CDR1 and CDR2 (germline): SGHTA, FQGNSA. This CDR3 has 14 residues. Trimming stripped 5 bases from V and 5 bases from J, with 14 bases between. The full variable domain, its missing parts supplied by reference TRBV7-2 and TRBJ2-3, is GAGVSQSPSNKVTEKGKDVELRCDPISGHTALYWYRQSLGQGLEFLIYFQGNSAPDKSGLPSDRFSAERTGGSVSTLTIQRTQQEDSAVYLCASSHMMHRDTQYFGPGTRLTVL.